This T cell receptor beta chain was identified during a study of identical twins. TCRdb re-derived calls from the 5' RACE reads in MiXCR, one entry per CDR3 protein. The sample records about 890,000 distinct CDR3 sequences, 9% to 15% being singletons. Findings of the study overall: The authors drew conclusions from cross-sectional statistical analysis rather than following the same donors.

Germline CDR1 reads LNHNV; CDR2 reads YYDKDF (reference sequence). J was trimmed by 4 bases and V by 6 bases; bases with no gene match: 1. CDR3 size: 13 residues. This clonotype has ten or more counts. The antigen is undetermined. This sample was shared with a second study, whose subject was yellow fever vaccine responses in identical twins. That paper adds: Reportedly, the response of twins' T cells to the vaccine seemed partly convergent, partly personalized.

What was sequenced was PBMCs. The chain carries TRBV15 and TRBJ2-1; TRBD2 matches at 9 bases. The TCR comes from a woman aged 18 to 35 in good health. CDR3 residues: CATRAGGYNEQFF. DNA of the CDR3: TGTGCCACCAGGGCGGGAGGGTACAATGAGCAGTTCTTC.